The T cell receptor beta chain under discussion was sequenced for a study of T cells after yellow fever vaccination. This CDR3 contains 12 residues. Germline CDR1 is SGHTA and CDR2 is FQGNSA. V lost 1 base, J lost 6 bases, and 4 bases lay in between. This clonotype was counted between two and nine times. The antigen is not known. The study's findings and limits: Most clones from primary vaccination resurfaced after the booster (around 97% CD4, around 91% CD8). The study noted that FACS-sorted repertoires could contain abundant clonotypes contaminating from the bulk population.

TCRdb itself ran the 5' RACE reads through MiXCR, one entry per CDR3 protein. The sample carries hundreds of thousands of distinct CDR3 sequences, 8.7% recorded once. This chain joins TRBV7-2 and TRBJ1-3; D uncertain. This receptor was obtained from a young man who received the YFV17D yellow fever vaccine. This material consisted of CD4+ T cells sorted from PBMCs, taken 5 days after the yellow fever booster vaccination. The CDR3, as DNA: TGTGCCAGCAGCTTAGAGTTAAACACCATATATTTT. This encodes CASSLELNTIYF. The full variable domain, with the rest looked up from reference TRBV7-2 and TRBJ1-3, is GAGVSQSPSNKVTEKGKDVELRCDPISGHTALYWYRQSLGQGLEFLIYFQGNSAPDKSGLPSDRFSAERTGGSVSTLTIQRTQQEDSAVYLCASSLELNTIYFGEGSWLTVV.